This T cell receptor (beta chain) derives from a study of cytomegalovirus exposure and HLA in healthy donors. Study findings and constraints: Among the sequence variants, a highly shared cluster was likely an artifact of sequencing. Within a later analysis, the majority of CMV-associated TCR beta chains appeared HLA-restricted. Reportedly, cytomegalovirus status was diagnosed with high sensitivity and specificity.

Primers for the PCR totalled 60 Vbeta and 13 Jbeta. Some clones are missing from TCRdb's copy, which holds only in-frame ones; the method was immunoSEQ multiplex PCR. Its listing shows roughly 50,000 clones. In the case of this clone: The antigen is undetermined.

Germline V gives CDR1 SEHNR, CDR2 FQNEAQ (reference sequence). The trim removed 7 bases at V and 2 bases at J, leaving 8 bases unmatched. The CDR3 is made up of 14 amino acids. Sequenced material: PBMCs. The V call is TRBV7-9, the J call TRBJ2-7; 7 nucleotides line up with TRBD1. The origin of this receptor is a woman aged 35 to 49 in good health and CMV-seronegative. The CDR3 loop reads CASTLGTDAYEQYF. DNA of the CDR3: TGTGCCAGCACCCTGGGGACAGACGCCTACGAGCAGTACTTC.